The rows below give T cell receptor beta chains drawn from one sample of a study of cytomegalovirus exposure and HLA in healthy donors. Here immunoSEQ multiplex PCR was the method, and the copy in TCRdb shows in-frame clones only, minus some. The sample includes around 81,000 clones, roughly 64% of them seen just once. Sequencing was carried out using PBMCs. All receptors come from a young man in good health and CMV-seropositive. Each CDR3 is given without its conserved first and last residue.

V gene,CDR3 protein
TRBV4-1,ASSPQGGTYEQY
TRBV28,ASSRGSYEQY
TRBV6-1,ASILTGDGGYEQY
TRBV11-2,ASRTSGTTQY
TRBV7-9,ASSLSGDEQF
TRBV4-1,ASRPTTERVEAF
TRBV4-1,ASSQMGRADTIY
TRBV6-1,ASKHPPGTDEAF
TRBV28,ASTPGHSGRYSPLH
TRBV7-9,ASSLGQMNTEAF
TRBV11-2,ASSSLGGTREQY
TRBV6-1,ASSGPSGRTDTQY
TRBV4-1,ASSQAAREVGNEQF
TRBV28,ASSFWSAGEQY
TRBV14,ASSQSAFRGEKLF